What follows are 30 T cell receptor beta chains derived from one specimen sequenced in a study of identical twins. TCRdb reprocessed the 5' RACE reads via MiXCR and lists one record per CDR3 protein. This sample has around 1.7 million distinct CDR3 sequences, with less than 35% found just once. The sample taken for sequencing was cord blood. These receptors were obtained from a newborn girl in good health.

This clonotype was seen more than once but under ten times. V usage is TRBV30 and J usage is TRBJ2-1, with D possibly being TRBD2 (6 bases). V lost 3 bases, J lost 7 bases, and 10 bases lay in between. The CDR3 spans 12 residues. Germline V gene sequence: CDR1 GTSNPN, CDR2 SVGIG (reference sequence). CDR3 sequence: CAWSPGANEQFF. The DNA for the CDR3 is TGTGCCTGGAGCCCGGGAGCGAATGAGCAGTTCTTC.

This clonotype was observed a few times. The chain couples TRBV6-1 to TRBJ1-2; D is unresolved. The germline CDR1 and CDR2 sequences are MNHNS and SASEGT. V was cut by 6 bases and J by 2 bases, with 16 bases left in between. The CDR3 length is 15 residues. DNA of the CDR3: TGTGCCAGCAGCGTTGACATCCCGGGAAACTATGGCTACACCTTC. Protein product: CASSVDIPGNYGYTF.

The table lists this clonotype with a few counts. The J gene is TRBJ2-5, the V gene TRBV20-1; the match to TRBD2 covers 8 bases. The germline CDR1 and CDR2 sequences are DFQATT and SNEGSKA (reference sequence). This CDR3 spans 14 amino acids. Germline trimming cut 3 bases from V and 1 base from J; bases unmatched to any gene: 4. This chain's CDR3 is CSASFRGGQETQYF. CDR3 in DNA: TGCAGTGCTAGTTTTCGGGGGGGCCAAGAGACCCAGTACTTC.

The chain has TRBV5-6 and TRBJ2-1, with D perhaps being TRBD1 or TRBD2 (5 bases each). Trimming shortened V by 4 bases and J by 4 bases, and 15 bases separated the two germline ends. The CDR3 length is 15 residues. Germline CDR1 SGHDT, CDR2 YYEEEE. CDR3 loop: CASSQTGTLYNEQFF. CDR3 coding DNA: TGTGCCAGCAGCCAGACCGGGACCCTTTACAATGAGCAGTTCTTC.

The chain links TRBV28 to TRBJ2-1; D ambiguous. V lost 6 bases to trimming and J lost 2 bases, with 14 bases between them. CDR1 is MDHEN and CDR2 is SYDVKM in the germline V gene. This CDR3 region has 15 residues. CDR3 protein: CASSSTGLPYNEQFF. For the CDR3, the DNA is TGTGCCAGCAGCTCTACCGGGCTCCCCTACAATGAGCAGTTCTTC.

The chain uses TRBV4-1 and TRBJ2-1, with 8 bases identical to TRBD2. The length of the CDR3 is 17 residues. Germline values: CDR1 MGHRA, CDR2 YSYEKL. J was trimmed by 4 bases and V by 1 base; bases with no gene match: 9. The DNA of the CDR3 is TGCGCCAGCAGCCAAGCAGAAGGCGGGGGGCCTTACAATGAGCAGTTCTTC. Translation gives CASSQAEGGGPYNEQFF.

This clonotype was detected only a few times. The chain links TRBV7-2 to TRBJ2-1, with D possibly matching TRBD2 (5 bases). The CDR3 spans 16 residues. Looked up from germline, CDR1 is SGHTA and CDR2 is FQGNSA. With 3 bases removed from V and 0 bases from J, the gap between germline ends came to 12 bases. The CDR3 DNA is TGTGCCAGCAGCTTCCGACGGGGAAACTCCTACAATGAGCAGTTCTTC. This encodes CASSFRRGNSYNEQFF.

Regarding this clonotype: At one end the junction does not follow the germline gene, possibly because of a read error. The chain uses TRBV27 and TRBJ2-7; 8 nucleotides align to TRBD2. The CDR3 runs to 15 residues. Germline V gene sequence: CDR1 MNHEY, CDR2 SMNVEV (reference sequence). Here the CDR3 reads CASSPGTSGSYGQYF. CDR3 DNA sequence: TGTGCCAGCAGCCCCGGAACTAGCGGCTCCTACGGGCAGTACTTC.

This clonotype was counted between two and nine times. CDR3 DNA sequence: TGCAGTGCTAGAGCCAGCCTCCACTCCTACGAGCAGTACTTC. It codes for CSARASLHSYEQYF. V is TRBV20-1 and J is TRBJ2-7, with D hard to call. V was trimmed by 1 base and J by 0 bases, leaving 10 bases between them. CDR3 length: 14 amino acids. Germline CDR1 DFQATT, CDR2 SNEGSKA (reference sequence).

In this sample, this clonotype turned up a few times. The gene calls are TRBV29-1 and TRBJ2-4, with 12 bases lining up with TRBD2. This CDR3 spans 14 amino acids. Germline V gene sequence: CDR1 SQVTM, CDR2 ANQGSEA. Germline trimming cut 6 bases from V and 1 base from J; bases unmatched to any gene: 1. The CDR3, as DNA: TGCAGCGTGCTAGCGGGAGGGGCCAAAAACATTCAGTACTTC. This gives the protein CSVLAGGAKNIQYF.

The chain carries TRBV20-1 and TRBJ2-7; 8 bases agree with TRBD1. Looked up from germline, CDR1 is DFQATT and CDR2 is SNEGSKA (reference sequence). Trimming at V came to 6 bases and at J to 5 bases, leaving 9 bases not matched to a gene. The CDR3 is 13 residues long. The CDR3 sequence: CSASWTGQHEQYF. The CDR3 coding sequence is TGCAGTGCCTCCTGGACAGGGCAACACGAGCAGTACTTC.

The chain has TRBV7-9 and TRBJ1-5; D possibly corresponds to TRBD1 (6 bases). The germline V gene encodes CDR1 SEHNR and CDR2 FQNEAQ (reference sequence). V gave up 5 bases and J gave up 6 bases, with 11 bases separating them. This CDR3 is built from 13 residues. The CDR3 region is CASSANRAQPQHF. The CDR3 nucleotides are TGTGCCAGCAGCGCCAACAGGGCTCAGCCCCAGCATTTT.

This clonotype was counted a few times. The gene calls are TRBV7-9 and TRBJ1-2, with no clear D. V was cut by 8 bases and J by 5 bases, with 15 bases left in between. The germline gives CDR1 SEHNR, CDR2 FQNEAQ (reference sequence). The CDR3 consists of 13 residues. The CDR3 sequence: CASYPGLIYGYTF. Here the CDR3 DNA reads TGTGCCAGCTACCCCGGATTGATATATGGCTACACCTTC.

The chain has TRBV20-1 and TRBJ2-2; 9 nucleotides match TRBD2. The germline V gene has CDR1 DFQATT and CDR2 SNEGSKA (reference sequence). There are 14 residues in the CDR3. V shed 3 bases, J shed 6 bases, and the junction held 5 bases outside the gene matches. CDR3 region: CSASRAGGPGELFF. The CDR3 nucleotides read TGCAGTGCTAGTCGGGCGGGGGGGCCCGGGGAGCTGTTTTTT.

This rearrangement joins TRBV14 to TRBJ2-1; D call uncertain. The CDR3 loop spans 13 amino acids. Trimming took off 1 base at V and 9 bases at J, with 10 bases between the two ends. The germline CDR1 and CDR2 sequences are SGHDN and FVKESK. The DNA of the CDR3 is TGTGCCAGCAGCCAAGTCGTTGTTCGTGAGCAGTTCTTC. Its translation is CASSQVVVREQFF.

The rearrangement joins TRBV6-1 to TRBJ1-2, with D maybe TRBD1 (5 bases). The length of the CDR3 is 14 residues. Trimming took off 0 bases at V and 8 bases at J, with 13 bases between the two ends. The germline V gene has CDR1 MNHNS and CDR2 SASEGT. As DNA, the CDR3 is TGTGCCAGCAGTGAAGCGGGGGGTAGAGAAGGCTACACCTTC. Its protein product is CASSEAGGREGYTF.

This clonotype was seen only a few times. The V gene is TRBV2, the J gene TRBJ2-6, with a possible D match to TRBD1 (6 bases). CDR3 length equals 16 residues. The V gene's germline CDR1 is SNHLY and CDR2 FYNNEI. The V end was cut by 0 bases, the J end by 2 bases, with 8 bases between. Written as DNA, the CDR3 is TGTGCCAGCAGTGAAGCTGGGACAACTGGGGCCAACGTCCTGACTTTC. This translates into CASSEAGTTGANVLTF.

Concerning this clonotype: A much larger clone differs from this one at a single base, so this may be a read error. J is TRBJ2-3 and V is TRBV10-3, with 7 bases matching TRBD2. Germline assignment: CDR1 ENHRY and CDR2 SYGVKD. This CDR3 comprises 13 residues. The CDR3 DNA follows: TGTGCCATCAGTGGCGGGAGCACAGATGCGCAGTATTTT. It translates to CAISGGSTDAQYF.

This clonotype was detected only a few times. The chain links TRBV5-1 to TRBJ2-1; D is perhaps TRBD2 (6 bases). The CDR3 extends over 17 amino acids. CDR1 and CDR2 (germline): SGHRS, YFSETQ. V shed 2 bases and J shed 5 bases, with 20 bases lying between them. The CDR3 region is CASSFPSLALGHNEQFF. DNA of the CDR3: TGCGCCAGCAGCTTCCCCTCCCTAGCGCTTGGTCACAATGAGCAGTTCTTC.

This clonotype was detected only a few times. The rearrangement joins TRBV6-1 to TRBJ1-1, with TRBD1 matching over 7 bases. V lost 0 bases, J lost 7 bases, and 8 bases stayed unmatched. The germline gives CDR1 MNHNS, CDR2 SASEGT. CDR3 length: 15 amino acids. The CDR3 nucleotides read TGTGCCAGCAGTGAAGCGGGAGGGGGCAGGGATGAAGCTTTCTTT. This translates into CASSEAGGGRDEAFF.

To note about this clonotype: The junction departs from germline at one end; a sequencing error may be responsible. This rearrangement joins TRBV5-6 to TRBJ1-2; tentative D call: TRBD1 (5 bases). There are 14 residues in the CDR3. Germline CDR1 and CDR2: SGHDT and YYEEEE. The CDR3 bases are TGTGCCGGCAGCTTGGGACGGAGGGGATATGGCTACACCTTC. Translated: CAGSLGRRGYGYTF.

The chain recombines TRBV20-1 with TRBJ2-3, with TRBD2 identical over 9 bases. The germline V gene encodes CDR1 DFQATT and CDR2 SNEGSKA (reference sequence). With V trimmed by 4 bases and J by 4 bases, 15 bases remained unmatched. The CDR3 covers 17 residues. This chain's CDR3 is CSANKFSGTSSADTQYF. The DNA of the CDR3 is TGCAGTGCTAACAAATTTTCCGGGACTAGCAGCGCAGATACGCAGTATTTT.

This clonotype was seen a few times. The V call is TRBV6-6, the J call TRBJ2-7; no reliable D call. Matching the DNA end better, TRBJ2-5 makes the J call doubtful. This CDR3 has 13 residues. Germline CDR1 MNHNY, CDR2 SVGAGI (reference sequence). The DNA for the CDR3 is TGTGCCAGCAGTTACCCCCGAAGGGAGACCCAGTACTTC. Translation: CASSYPRRETQYF.

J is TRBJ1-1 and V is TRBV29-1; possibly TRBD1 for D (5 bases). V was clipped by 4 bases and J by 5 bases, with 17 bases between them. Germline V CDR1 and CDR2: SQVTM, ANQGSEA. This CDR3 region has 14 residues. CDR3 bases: TGCAGCGTTGCGGAGGGCGGGGGGGGTACTGAAGCTTTCTTT. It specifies CSVAEGGGGTEAFF. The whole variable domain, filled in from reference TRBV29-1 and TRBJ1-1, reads SAVISQKPSRDICQRGTSLTIQCQVDSQVTMMFWYRQQPGQSLTLIATANQGSEATYESGFVIDKFPISRPNLTFSTLTVSNMSPEDSSIYLCSVAEGGGGTEAFFGQGTRLTVV.

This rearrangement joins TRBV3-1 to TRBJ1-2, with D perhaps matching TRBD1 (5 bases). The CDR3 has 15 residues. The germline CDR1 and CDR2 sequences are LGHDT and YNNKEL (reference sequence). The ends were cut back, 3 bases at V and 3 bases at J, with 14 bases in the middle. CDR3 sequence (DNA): TGTGCCAGCAGCCAGTCCTCAGGGAATGACTATGGCTACACCTTC. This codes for CASSQSSGNDYGYTF.

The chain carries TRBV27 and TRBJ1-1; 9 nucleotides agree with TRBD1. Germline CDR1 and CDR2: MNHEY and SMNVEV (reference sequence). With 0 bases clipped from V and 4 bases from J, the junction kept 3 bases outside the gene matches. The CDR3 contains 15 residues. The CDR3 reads CASSLSPTGGTEAFF. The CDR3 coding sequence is TGTGCCAGCAGTTTATCCCCGACAGGGGGCACTGAAGCTTTCTTT.

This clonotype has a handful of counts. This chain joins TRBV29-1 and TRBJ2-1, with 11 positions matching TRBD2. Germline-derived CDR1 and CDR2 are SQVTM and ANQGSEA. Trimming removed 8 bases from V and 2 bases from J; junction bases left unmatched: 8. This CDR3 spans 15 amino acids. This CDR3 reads CSSLDSGRAYNEQFF. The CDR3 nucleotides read TGCAGCTCGTTGGATAGCGGGAGGGCCTACAATGAGCAGTTCTTC.

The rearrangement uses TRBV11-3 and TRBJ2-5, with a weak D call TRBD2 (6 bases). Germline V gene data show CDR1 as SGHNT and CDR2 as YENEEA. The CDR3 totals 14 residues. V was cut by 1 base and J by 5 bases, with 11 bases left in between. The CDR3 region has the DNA TGTGCCAGCAGCTTAGGGTCTAGCGCGGAGACCCAGTACTTC. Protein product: CASSLGSSAETQYF.

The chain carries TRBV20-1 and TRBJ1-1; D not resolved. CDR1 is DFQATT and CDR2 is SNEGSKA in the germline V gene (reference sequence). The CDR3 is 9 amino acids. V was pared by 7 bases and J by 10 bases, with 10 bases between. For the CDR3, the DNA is TGCAGTGAGAGCCGGGGAGCTTTCTTT. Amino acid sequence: CSESRGAFF.

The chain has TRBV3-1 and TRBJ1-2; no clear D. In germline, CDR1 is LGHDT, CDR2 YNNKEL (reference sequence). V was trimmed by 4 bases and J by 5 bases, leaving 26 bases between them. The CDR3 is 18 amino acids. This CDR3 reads CASSPLEVRSNRLYGYTF. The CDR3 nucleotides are TGTGCCAGCAGCCCGCTCGAAGTCAGGAGCAATCGACTTTATGGCTACACCTTC.